The present TCR beta chain was sequenced within a study of CD8+CD57+ T cells in acquired aplastic anemia. This clonotype appeared many times. The target antigen is unknown. Findings and limits, study-wide: Patients and controls had in common around 29 CD8+ CDR3 sequences.

The length of the CDR3 is 16 residues. V was clipped by 6 bases and J by 3 bases, with 21 bases between them. Germline V CDR1 and CDR2: MNHNS, SASEGT. For sequencing, patients were chosen who had shown expansion of CD8+CD57+ cells by flow cytometry. The template used for profiling TCR beta VDJ and CDR3 was genomic DNA. TCRdb reprocessed the reads via MiXCR and lists one record per CDR3 protein. Among 150,000 to 200,000 distinct CDR3 sequences listed, roughly 48% were seen once. The V call is TRBV6-1, the J call TRBJ2-7; possibly TRBD2 for D (5 bases). The receptor was derived from a human donor with aplastic anemia. Sequenced sample: sorted CD4+, CD8+, or CD8+CD57+ T cells (not recorded which) from PBMCs. For the CDR3, the DNA is TGTGCCAGCAGCCCTACTTCCCCTAGCCTCTACTACGAGCAGTACTTC. This gives the protein CASSPTSPSLYYEQYF.